This T cell receptor beta chain appears in the sequencing data of a study of cytomegalovirus exposure and HLA in healthy donors. Study-level results: When the data were analyzed later, several of the most significant clusters appeared to be linked to common viral pathogens.

V lost 4 bases and J lost 6; bases outside the gene matches: 2. The CDR3 covers 13 residues. The germline V gene encodes CDR1 ENHRY and CDR2 SYGVKD. Concerning this clone: Its matching antigen is unknown.

13 Jbeta primers and 60 Vbeta primers were used for the PCR. Measured with immunoSEQ multiplex PCR; TCRdb has only the in-frame clones, and not every one. The table lists 100,000 to 150,000 clones, 75% to 90% of them singletons, with around 6.4% in the top ten. The chain carries TRBV10-3 and TRBJ2-5; 10 bases map to TRBD1. The sample consisted of PBMCs. This TCR was recovered from a middle-aged woman in good health and CMV-seropositive. The CDR3 sequence is CAISGTGGQTQYF. CDR3 nucleotides: TGTGCCATCAGTGGGACAGGGGGGCAGACCCAGTACTTC.